A single sample is the source of the 14 T cell receptor beta chains below, sequenced in a study of sequential checkpoint blockade in melanoma. As to treatment: randomized to nivolumab then ipilimumab (arm A) or the reverse (arm B). This table comes from immunoSEQ multiplex PCR, and its TCRdb copy is limited to in-frame clones, with some not included. This sample has 11,000 to 15,000 clones; approximately 78% occur once, and the top ten carry 25% to 35%. This material consisted of CD8+ T cells sorted from blood (inferred from file names), taken from a patient given nivolumab and ipilimumab in sequence. The receptors come from a human donor with melanoma.

This clone has more than one count but fewer than ten. The chain is built from TRBV5-1 and TRBJ2-5; 8 bases align to TRBD2. Germline V gene lookup returns CDR1 SGHRS and CDR2 YFSETQ. The J segment lost 5 bases and the V segment lost 4 bases, leaving 10 bases of the junction unmatched. The CDR3 covers 15 residues. The chain's CDR3 is CASSTGDTGGETQYF. CDR3 coding DNA: TGCGCCAGCAGCACCGGGGACACGGGAGGGGAGACCCAGTACTTC.

In this sample, this clone turned up a few times. The chain carries TRBV19 and TRBJ1-2, with D unclear. V lost 4 bases to trimming and J lost 5 bases, with 8 bases between them. Germline CDR1 is LNHDA and CDR2 is SQIVND (reference sequence). CDR3 length equals 12 residues. CDR3 protein: CASSSRVYGYTF. DNA for the CDR3: TGTGCCAGTAGTAGCCGCGTTTATGGCTACACCTTC.

This clone was counted only a few times. The junction does not match germline at one end; this may be a read error. CDR3 DNA: TGTGCCAGTAGTCATCCTCAGGGGTTCCATTCCTTT. This encodes CASSHPQGFHSF. J is TRBJ1-3 and V is TRBV19; tentatively, D is TRBD1 (6 bases). The CDR3 is 12 residues long. Germline CDR1 and CDR2: LNHDA and SQIVND (reference sequence).

There are a few counts of this clone. The CDR3 DNA sequence: TGTGCCAGCGGCCAAGGGGTCAACTCCTACGAGCAGTACTTC. Residues: CASGQGVNSYEQYF. This chain connects TRBV7-6 to TRBJ2-7; D is perhaps TRBD1 (5 bases). CDR1 and CDR2 (germline): SGHVS, FNYEAQ. The CDR3 runs 14 residues. The V gene lost 8 bases and the J gene lost 0 bases, with 14 bases spanning the gap.

The V gene is TRBV30, the J gene TRBJ1-1; D not resolved. The CDR3 covers 11 residues. Trimming removed 5 bases from V and 12 bases from J, with 16 bases in between. CDR1 and CDR2 (germline): GTSNPN, SVGIG (reference sequence). The CDR3 region has the DNA TGTGCCTGGGCTAGGAACCCCGGAACTTTCTTT. This encodes CAWARNPGTFF.

J is TRBJ1-2 and V is TRBV2, with 8 bases lining up with TRBD1. The CDR3 is 15 amino acids. Losses at the gene ends were 6 bases for V and 1 base for J; bases not matched to a gene: 7. Germline V CDR1 and CDR2: SNHLY, FYNNEI. The CDR3 sequence: CASSLGDRLNYGYTF. CDR3 nucleotide sequence: TGTGCCAGCAGCCTTGGGGACAGGCTTAACTATGGCTACACCTTC.

V and J are TRBV9 and TRBJ2-7, with unresolved D. Trimming pared 4 bases from V and 7 bases from J, leaving 12 bases between. The CDR3 has 12 residues. The germline gives CDR1 SGDLS, CDR2 YYNGEE. This CDR3 is CASSSTPNEQYF. CDR3 nucleotides: TGTGCCAGCAGCTCTACTCCCAATGAGCAGTACTTC.

This sequence joins TRBV6-5 and TRBJ1-4; D is ambiguous. The germline V and J ends were trimmed by 5 bases and 0 bases, with 7 bases remaining between them. From germline, CDR1 is MNHEY and CDR2 SVGAGI. This CDR3 contains 14 residues. CDR3 coding DNA: TGTGCCAGCAGTCCACAGCCAACTAATGAAAAACTGTTTTTT. This translates into CASSPQPTNEKLFF.

The V and J genes are TRBV7-2 and TRBJ2-2; D call uncertain. Trimming cost V 4 bases and J 6 bases, with 18 bases left between them. Per the germline V gene, CDR1 is SGHTA and CDR2 is FQGNSA. The CDR3 loop spans 16 amino acids. CDR3 in amino acids: CASSSTPPTNPGELFF. CDR3 coding DNA: TGTGCCAGCAGCTCCACCCCCCCGACAAACCCCGGGGAGCTGTTTTTT.

The chain has TRBV29-1 and TRBJ2-7; 11 nucleotides agree with TRBD2. The CDR3 spans 15 residues. The germline V gene encodes CDR1 SQVTM and CDR2 ANQGSEA. The ends lost 1 base at V and 4 bases at J; junction bases unmatched: 6. The CDR3 DNA is TGCAGCGTTGAAGGGGGGACTAGCGGAGTTTACGAGCAGTACTTC. Encoded protein: CSVEGGTSGVYEQYF.

This clone was observed once. The V call is TRBV2, the J call TRBJ1-3; 11 bases are shared with TRBD1. The germline CDR1 and CDR2 sequences are SNHLY and FYNNEI. The CDR3 sequence is 15 residues long. Germline trimming cut 9 bases from V and 4 bases from J; bases unmatched to any gene: 8. This CDR3 is CASYGQGATGNTIYF. The CDR3 nucleotides are TGTGCCAGTTACGGACAGGGGGCTACGGGAAACACCATATATTTT.

V usage is TRBV9 and J usage is TRBJ1-1, with a weak D call TRBD1 (5 bases). Deletions cut 5 bases from V and 3 bases from J, with 17 bases between. Germline V CDR1 and CDR2: SGDLS, YYNGEE. The CDR3 extends over 15 amino acids. This chain's CDR3 is CASSEEGASYTEAFF. For the CDR3, the DNA is TGTGCCAGCAGTGAAGAAGGGGCATCGTACACTGAAGCTTTCTTT.

The rearrangement links TRBV9 to TRBJ1-1; 10 bases match TRBD1. Losses at the gene ends were 4 bases for V and 7 bases for J; bases not matched to a gene: 4. This CDR3 region has 13 residues. Germline CDR1 and CDR2: SGDLS and YYNGEE. As DNA, the CDR3 is TGTGCCAGCAGCCCTCGGGACAGGGGTGAAGCTTTCTTT. Encoded protein: CASSPRDRGEAFF.

The J gene is TRBJ2-1, the V gene TRBV27; a possible D gene is TRBD1 (6 bases). Between the trimmed V and J ends, which lost 2 bases and 6 bases, there was a span of 11 bases. Germline-derived CDR1 and CDR2 are MNHEY and SMNVEV (reference sequence). The CDR3 is 14 amino acids. CDR3 in DNA: TGTGCCAGCAGTTTACCAGGGGCCCGCAATGAGCAGTTCTTC. Its translation: CASSLPGARNEQFF.